These 26 T cell receptor beta chains originate from one sample sequenced in a study of early T cells in non-severe SARS-CoV-2 infection. TCRdb fed the 5' RACE reads into MiXCR, producing one record per CDR3 protein. This table holds about 28,000 distinct CDR3 sequences, 6% to 7.5% found once. Specimen: whole blood, collected at baseline. These receptors were collected from an adult who was a healthcare worker with PCR-confirmed SARS-CoV-2 infection or an uninfected control (not recorded which).

Many counts were recorded for this clonotype. The V and J genes are TRBV7-3 and TRBJ2-3; D is uncertain. Between the trimmed V and J ends, which lost 1 base and 1 base, there was a span of 3 bases. From germline, CDR1 is SGHTA and CDR2 FQGTGA. CDR3 length equals 13 residues. CDR3 DNA: TGTGCCAGCAGCTTAATACGCACAGATACGCAGTATTTT. Encoded protein: CASSLIRTDTQYF.

Ten or more counts support this clonotype. This chain links TRBV20-1 with TRBJ1-2, with unresolved D. V lost 7 bases and J lost 4, with 16 bases in between. This CDR3 spans 13 amino acids. Germline loops: CDR1 DFQATT, CDR2 SNEGSKA (reference sequence). The DNA for the CDR3 is TGCAGTGGAATTAGTTTGGACGGCTATGGCTACACCTTC. Translation: CSGISLDGYGYTF.

This clonotype showed up just a few times. The CDR3 is CASSLVGGVSTDTQYF. CDR3 in DNA: TGTGCCAGCAGCTTAGTAGGCGGGGTTAGCACAGATACGCAGTATTTT. V is TRBV7-2 and J is TRBJ2-3; maybe TRBD2 (6 bases). This CDR3 comprises 16 residues. Trimming removed 1 base from V and 0 bases from J, with 11 bases in between. CDR1 is SGHTA, CDR2 FQGNSA, per germline.

This clonotype was recorded at least ten times. The chain combines TRBV19 with TRBJ2-2; D is unclear. The germline gives CDR1 LNHDA, CDR2 SQIVND (reference sequence). The V gene lost 7 bases and the J gene lost 1 base, with 10 bases spanning the gap. CDR3 length equals 14 residues. This CDR3 is CASTRHENTGELFF. CDR3 sequence (DNA): TGTGCCAGTACCCGACACGAGAACACCGGGGAGCTGTTTTTT.

This clonotype came up a few times. The chain has TRBV7-2 and TRBJ2-5; D not resolved. Germline CDR1 reads SGHTA; CDR2 reads FQGNSA. This CDR3 is built from 14 residues. The germline V and J ends were trimmed by 4 bases and 1 base, with 10 bases remaining between them. CDR3 DNA sequence: TGTGCCAGCAGCTATAGCCGTCTCCAAGAGACCCAGTACTTC. It translates to CASSYSRLQETQYF.

This clonotype was counted ten times or more. J is TRBJ1-2 and V is TRBV20-1, with a weak D call TRBD1 (5 bases). V lost 1 base and J 4 bases, leaving 10 bases between the germline ends. CDR1 and CDR2 from the germline V gene are DFQATT and SNEGSKA (reference sequence). The CDR3 runs 13 residues. The CDR3 is CSARGGGGYGYTF. The CDR3 DNA sequence: TGCAGTGCTAGAGGGGGCGGCGGCTATGGCTACACCTTC.

This clonotype was recorded many times. This chain links TRBV25-1 with TRBJ2-7; D remains unclear. The CDR3 loop spans 14 amino acids. Germline V gene data show CDR1 as MGHDK and CDR2 as SYGVNS. V lost 3 bases, J lost 3 bases, and 12 bases lay in between. DNA of the CDR3: TGTGCCAGCAGTGATGCTGGAAGGTTCTACGAGCAGTACTTC. It codes for CASSDAGRFYEQYF.

This clonotype was found many times. This chain connects TRBV5-4 to TRBJ2-1; 7 bases are a match to TRBD1. V trimming: 5 bases; J trimming: 0 bases; junction bases outside the gene matches: 5. This CDR3 is 15 amino acids long. The germline gives CDR1 SGHNT, CDR2 YYREEE (reference sequence). In nucleotides, the CDR3 is TGTGCCAGCAGGGTGGACAGGCGCTCCTACAATGAGCAGTTCTTC. This codes for CASRVDRRSYNEQFF.

This clonotype came up many times. The chain is built from TRBV12-3 or TRBV12-4 and TRBJ2-2; the D gene could be TRBD1 or TRBD2 (5 bases each). Trimming took 7 bases from V and 0 from J, leaving 9 bases between them. This CDR3 comprises 14 residues. CDR3 nucleotide sequence: TGTGCCAGCACAGGGACGGCGAACACCGGGGAGCTGTTTTTT. Its translation: CASTGTANTGELFF.

This clonotype is classed as medium-sized. V usage is TRBV11-2 and J usage is TRBJ2-3, with 9 nucleotides matching TRBD2. The V and J ends lost 5 bases and 0 bases, in that order; junction bases with no gene match: 3. The CDR3 is 15 amino acids. CDR1 is SGHAT, CDR2 FQNNGV, per germline. CDR3 residues: CASSDSGGSTDTQYF. The CDR3 DNA reads TGTGCCAGCAGCGATAGCGGGGGCAGCACAGATACGCAGTATTTT.

The chain recombines TRBV5-1 with TRBJ2-7, with D tentatively TRBD1 (5 bases). In germline, CDR1 is SGHRS, CDR2 YFSETQ. CDR3 length equals 15 residues. Trimming pared 2 bases from V and 1 base from J, leaving 13 bases between. In nucleotides, the CDR3 is TGCGCCAGCAGCTTAGAAGGGGCCGTATCCTACGAGCAGTACTTC. Translated, it gives CASSLEGAVSYEQYF.

This clonotype was observed a handful of times. CDR3 sequence reads: CASNLPGTGRETQYF. CDR3 bases: TGTGCCAGCAACTTACCAGGGACAGGGCGGGAGACCCAGTACTTC. The J gene is TRBJ2-5, the V gene TRBV28; TRBD1 matches at 9 bases. The length of the CDR3 is 15 residues. J gave up 5 bases and V 7 bases, and 11 bases lay outside the gene matches. Germline V gene lookup returns CDR1 MDHEN and CDR2 SYDVKM.

This clonotype was counted many times. The chain has TRBV28 and TRBJ2-1, with 8 bases identical to TRBD2. This CDR3 comprises 15 residues. Per the germline V gene, CDR1 is MDHEN and CDR2 is SYDVKM. The trim removed 6 bases at V and 8 bases at J, leaving 12 bases unmatched. DNA for the CDR3: TGTGCCAGCAGCCCCCAGGCGGGAGGAGGGTATGAGCAGTTCTTC. Translated, it gives CASSPQAGGGYEQFF.

J is TRBJ2-1 and V is TRBV18; 8 bases are a match to TRBD2. This CDR3 contains 15 residues. The germline gives CDR1 KGHSH, CDR2 LQKENI. V lost 8 bases and J lost 0; bases outside the gene matches: 6. CDR3 residues: CASGTSGSSYNEQFF. CDR3 coding DNA: TGTGCCAGCGGGACCAGCGGGAGCTCCTACAATGAGCAGTTCTTC.

This clonotype appeared many times. The chain joins TRBV6-6 to TRBJ2-5, with TRBD2 as a possible D gene (6 bases). Deletions cut 0 bases from V and 7 bases from J, with 18 bases between. Germline V CDR1 and CDR2: MNHNY, SVGAGI (reference sequence). There are 16 residues in the CDR3. The CDR3 coding sequence is TGTGCCAGCAGTTACTCGAATACTGAGGTCGGGGGGACCCAGTACTTC. This codes for CASSYSNTEVGGTQYF.

This clonotype appeared many times. The V gene is TRBV28, the J gene TRBJ2-5; D is possibly TRBD1 (5 bases). V lost 2 bases, J lost 3 bases, and 10 bases lay in between. CDR1 and CDR2 from the germline V gene are MDHEN and SYDVKM. The CDR3 totals 14 residues. The chain's CDR3 is CASSLAGREETQYF. CDR3 nucleotide sequence: TGTGCCAGCAGTTTAGCAGGCAGGGAAGAGACCCAGTACTTC.

This clonotype was seen repeatedly, ten times or more. This rearrangement joins TRBV5-4 to TRBJ2-3; 10 bases match TRBD1. Germline V gene sequence: CDR1 SGHNT, CDR2 YYREEE (reference sequence). CDR3 length: 16 amino acids. Losses at the gene ends were 4 bases for V and 4 bases for J; bases not matched to a gene: 9. The DNA of the CDR3 is TGTGCCAGCAGCGGGCTAGACAGGGGGCTTCCAGATACGCAGTATTTT. It is translated as CASSGLDRGLPDTQYF. Looking up the rest from reference TRBV5-4 and TRBJ2-3 gives the full variable domain: ETGVTQSPTHLIKTRGQQVTLRCSSQSGHNTVSWYQQALGQGPQFIFQYYREEENGRGNFPPRFSGLQFPNYSSELNVNALELDDSALYLCASSGLDRGLPDTQYFGPGTRLTVL.

The table lists this clonotype with many counts. The rearrangement joins TRBV7-6 to TRBJ2-3, with TRBD1 identical over 9 bases. The length of the CDR3 is 16 residues. The germline V gene encodes CDR1 SGHVS and CDR2 FNYEAQ. J was trimmed by 3 bases and V by 3 bases; bases with no gene match: 7. The CDR3 DNA is TGTGCCAGCAGCTTGCCCGACAGGGGGGGGACAGATACGCAGTATTTT. Amino acid sequence: CASSLPDRGGTDTQYF.

The J gene is TRBJ2-2, the V gene TRBV24-1; D gene ambiguous. This CDR3 contains 14 residues. Germline lookup yields CDR1 KGHDR and CDR2 SFDVKD. Trimming took off 0 bases at V and 0 bases at J, with 1 base between the two ends. CDR3 coding DNA: TGTGCCACCAGTGATTTGACGAACACCGGGGAGCTGTTTTTT. This gives the protein CATSDLTNTGELFF.

The table lists this clonotype with many counts. CDR3 DNA sequence: TGTGCCAGCAGCCTAGCTGGAGGCTCGCAGCCCCAGCATTTT. Its protein is CASSLAGGSQPQHF. This rearrangement joins TRBV3-1 to TRBJ1-5; D gene ambiguous. V lost 4 bases, J lost 7 bases, and 14 bases lay in between. CDR1 and CDR2 from the germline V gene are LGHDT and YNNKEL (reference sequence). The CDR3 covers 14 residues.

This clonotype has a handful of counts. This CDR3 reads CASSFRTSGRNEQFF. DNA of the CDR3: TGTGCCAGCAGCTTCCGGACTAGCGGGAGAAATGAGCAGTTCTTC. This chain uses TRBV5-4 with TRBJ2-1; 13 nucleotides align to TRBD2. The CDR3 extends over 15 amino acids. Germline V gene lookup returns CDR1 SGHNT and CDR2 YYREEE (reference sequence). J gave up 7 bases and V 2 bases, and 3 bases lay outside the gene matches.

This clonotype was seen many times. The chain links TRBV7-6 to TRBJ1-1; TRBD1 might be the D (6 bases). Germline V gene sequence: CDR1 SGHVS, CDR2 FNYEAQ. Trimming removed 0 bases at V and 8 bases at J, with 10 bases between. The CDR3 is 13 amino acids. CDR3 protein: CASSLAYGTEAFF. For the CDR3, the DNA is TGTGCCAGCAGCTTAGCGTACGGGACAGAAGCTTTCTTT.

This clonotype has at least ten counts. The chain has TRBV27 and TRBJ2-1, with D unresolved. This CDR3 has 13 amino acids. Trimming removed 8 bases from V and 7 bases from J, with 15 bases in between. CDR1 MNHEY and CDR2 SMNVEV come from the germline V gene (reference sequence). CDR3 DNA sequence: TGTGCCAGCGCCCCGCGGCGCAGGAATGAGCAGTTCTTC. Translated, it gives CASAPRRRNEQFF.

This clonotype was recorded many times. The CDR3 here is CASSPTAINYGYTF. CDR3 nucleotide sequence: TGTGCCAGCTCACCAACGGCAATAAACTATGGCTACACCTTC. The V and J genes are TRBV18 and TRBJ1-2; D gene ambiguous. V was clipped by 2 bases and J by 2 bases, with 9 bases between them. This CDR3 contains 14 residues. Germline V gene lookup returns CDR1 KGHSH and CDR2 LQKENI.

The chain combines TRBV20-1 with TRBJ1-1, with D uncertain. The ends were cut back, 6 bases at V and 0 bases at J, with 8 bases in the middle. Per the germline V gene, CDR1 is DFQATT and CDR2 is SNEGSKA (reference sequence). CDR3 length: 12 amino acids. CDR3 sequence reads: CSAHRLNTEAFF. CDR3 nucleotides: TGCAGTGCGCACAGATTGAACACTGAAGCTTTCTTT.

This clonotype came up many times. The rearrangement joins TRBV12-3 or TRBV12-4 to TRBJ2-3; D is possibly TRBD1 (5 bases). The V end lost 6 bases, the J end lost 6 bases, and 13 bases lay between the germline ends. The CDR3 is made up of 13 amino acids. As DNA, the CDR3 is TGTGCCAGCAGGGCAGGGTTGGTTGATACGCAGTATTTT. Its translation is CASRAGLVDTQYF.